This T cell receptor (beta chain) was observed in a study of patients and donors after allogeneic stem cell transplantation. TCRdb itself ran the RT-PCR reads through MiXCR, one entry per CDR3 protein. The sample carries 900,000 to 1,000,000 distinct CDR3 sequences, about a sixth recorded once. The CDR3 consists of 14 residues. Germline V gene sequence: CDR1 MNHNS, CDR2 SASEGT. V lost 2 bases and J 2 bases, leaving 10 bases between the germline ends. Sample: blood, either unsorted or a sorted T cell fraction (not recorded which). The V call is TRBV6-1, the J call TRBJ2-7; D not resolved. This clonotype originated in a human donor who was either an allogeneic HSCT recipient or a stem cell or donor lymphocyte infusion donor (not recorded which). It is not recorded whose cells these are; they may come from a transplant donor. The CDR3 bases are TGTGCCAGCAGTGAACGGCTAACCCCCTACGAGCAGTACTTC. This codes for CASSERLTPYEQYF.